The 13 T cell receptor beta chains below come from one sample, sequenced in a study of liver allograft versus peripheral blood T cells. About the study: The authors compared T cell receptor repertoires in transplanted livers with those in the peripheral blood of recipients.

TCRdb passed the reads through MiXCR, listing each CDR3 protein once. The table has roughly 14,000 distinct CDR3 sequences, roughly 22% seen once. The receptors originated from a human patient who had a liver transplant. Part of the T cell pool may stem from the graft donor.

This clonotype was picked up a small number of times. This sequence joins TRBV5-5 and TRBJ1-1; 9 bases fit TRBD1. Germline CDR1 is SGHKS and CDR2 is YYEKEE (reference sequence). Trimming removed 10 bases from V and 1 base from J; junction bases left unmatched: 23. The CDR3 is 19 amino acids. The CDR3 sequence is CASYLGQGFGKGKNTEAFF. The CDR3 DNA reads as TGTGCCTCTTATCTTGGACAGGGGTTTGGTAAGGGCAAGAACACTGAAGCTTTCTTT. The whole variable domain, filled in from reference TRBV5-5 and TRBJ1-1, reads DAGVTQSPTHLIKTRGQQVTLRCSPISGHKSVSWYQQVLGQGPQFIFQYYEKEERGRGNFPDRFSARQFPNYSSELNVNALLLGDSALYLCASYLGQGFGKGKNTEAFFGQGTRLTVV.

V gene TRBV7-2 combines with J gene TRBJ1-1; TRBD1 might be the D (5 bases). Trimming removed 5 bases from V and 3 bases from J, with 19 bases in between. Germline CDR1 reads SGHTA; CDR2 reads FQGNSA. CDR3 length: 16 residues. The CDR3, as DNA: TGTGCCAGCAGCCCCCGTTTGGGGGTGAGGGACACTGAAGCTTTCTTT. It encodes CASSPRLGVRDTEAFF.

This clonotype was found many times. The chain couples TRBV6-5 to TRBJ1-6, with a tentative D call TRBD1 (6 bases). This CDR3 is built from 14 residues. From germline, CDR1 is MNHEY and CDR2 SVGAGI. The V and J ends lost 6 bases and 9 bases respectively, with 15 bases between them. The chain's CDR3 is CASSPNREGSPLHF. The CDR3 coding sequence is TGTGCCAGCAGCCCAAACAGGGAAGGTTCACCCCTCCACTTT.

This clonotype was counted many times. V usage is TRBV6-1 and J usage is TRBJ1-4; the D gene is possibly TRBD1 (5 bases). The CDR3 covers 14 residues. The V and J ends lost 4 bases and 2 bases respectively, with 8 bases between them. In germline, CDR1 is MNHNS, CDR2 SASEGT. The CDR3 reads CASSAGNTNEKLFF. CDR3 DNA: TGTGCCAGCAGTGCAGGGAACACTAATGAAAAACTGTTTTTT.

By proportion, this clonotype is medium-sized. The chain employs TRBV19 and TRBJ1-2; D is undetermined. Germline V CDR1 and CDR2: LNHDA, SQIVND (reference sequence). CDR3 size: 15 residues. The germline V and J ends were trimmed by 3 bases and 2 bases, with 13 bases remaining between them. The CDR3 here is CASSMLTANNYGYTF. CDR3 nucleotides: TGTGCCAGTAGTATGTTAACAGCTAACAACTATGGCTACACCTTC.

The chain uses TRBV20-1 and TRBJ1-4, with TRBD1 identical over 9 bases. Unmatched junction bases numbered 7, after V lost 6 bases and J lost 8 bases. CDR3 length: 13 amino acids. CDR1 and CDR2 (germline): DFQATT, SNEGSKA (reference sequence). This chain's CDR3 is CSAGDRAREKLFF. The CDR3 DNA reads as TGCAGTGCCGGGGACAGGGCCAGGGAAAAACTGTTTTTT.

The table lists this clonotype with a few counts. This sequence joins TRBV6-5 and TRBJ1-5; 10 bases are shared with TRBD1. The germline CDR1 and CDR2 sequences are MNHEY and SVGAGI. The length of the CDR3 is 16 residues. V shed 5 bases and J 3 bases; nucleotides not matched to a gene: 7. The CDR3 nucleotides read TGTGCCAGCAGTCAGCGACAGGGGGCTTTCAATCAGCCCCAGCATTTT. It translates to CASSQRQGAFNQPQHF.

This clonotype rates as medium-sized. The V call is TRBV7-2, the J call TRBJ1-1; 7 positions match TRBD1. Germline trimming cut 4 bases from V and 11 bases from J; bases unmatched to any gene: 16. Germline V gene data show CDR1 as SGHTA and CDR2 as FQGNSA. The CDR3 covers 15 residues. The DNA of the CDR3 is TGTGCCAGCAGCTCCCAGGGGGAATGGGGGAAGGAGGCTTTCTTT. This translates into CASSSQGEWGKEAFF.

V usage is TRBV6-5 and J usage is TRBJ1-6; D might be TRBD1 (5 bases). Looked up from germline, CDR1 is MNHEY and CDR2 is SVGAGI. V lost 4 bases, J lost 7 bases, and 14 bases lay in between. The CDR3 totals 15 residues. CDR3 bases: TGTGCCAGCAGTTCCCTCGGGGGGGGAAATTCACCCCTCCACTTT. Protein sequence: CASSSLGGGNSPLHF.

The chain couples TRBV7-2 to TRBJ2-7; the match to TRBD2 covers 13 bases. V lost 5 bases, J lost 3 bases, and 10 bases stayed unmatched. The CDR3 has 17 amino acids. The germline CDR1 and CDR2 sequences are SGHTA and FQGNSA. In DNA form, the CDR3 reads TGTGCCAGCAGCCCTAGGACTAGCGGGGGCCCTTACTACGAGCAGTACTTC. Translation: CASSPRTSGGPYYEQYF.

This clonotype showed up many times. The chain employs TRBV19 and TRBJ1-1, with 8 bases fitting TRBD1. The CDR3 is 14 amino acids. The trim removed 5 bases at V and 4 bases at J, leaving 6 bases unmatched. CDR1 LNHDA and CDR2 SQIVND come from the germline V gene (reference sequence). CDR3 sequence: CASSPGQGSTEAFF. The CDR3 DNA follows: TGTGCCAGTAGTCCCGGACAGGGAAGCACTGAAGCTTTCTTT.

By share, this clonotype ranks as medium-sized. V and J are TRBV18 and TRBJ1-1, with 9 bases fitting TRBD1. Germline CDR1 reads KGHSH; CDR2 reads LQKENI. The CDR3 spans 15 residues. V dropped 3 bases and J dropped 1; count of bases not matched to a gene: 3. This chain's CDR3 is CASSPWTGENTEAFF. DNA for the CDR3: TGTGCCAGCTCACCCTGGACAGGGGAGAACACTGAAGCTTTCTTT. The variable domain in full, with the rest retrieved from reference TRBV18 and TRBJ1-1, is NAGVMQNPRHLVRRRGQEARLRCSPMKGHSHVYWYRQLPEEGLKFMVYLQKENIIDESGMPKERFSAEFPKEGPSILRIQQVVRGDSAAYFCASSPWTGENTEAFFGQGTRLTVV.

V gene TRBV7-9 combines with J gene TRBJ1-2; no definite D call. The length of the CDR3 is 11 residues. Trimming removed 3 bases from V and 6 bases from J, with 5 bases in between. From germline, CDR1 is SEHNR and CDR2 FQNEAQ (reference sequence). The CDR3 loop is CASSFLDGYTF. As DNA, the CDR3 is TGTGCCAGCAGCTTTTTAGATGGCTACACCTTC.